The source of this T cell receptor (beta chain) is a study of blood T cell repertoires in COVID-19. During active infection, Seattle patients enrolled and were then monitored through disease. The germline gives CDR1 LGHNA, CDR2 YSLEER. V shed 0 bases and J shed 2 bases, with 13 bases lying between them. This CDR3 contains 16 residues. This clone appeared a single time. Measured with immunoSEQ multiplex PCR; TCRdb has only the in-frame clones, and not every one. The repertoire holds about 120,000 clones, with nearly 90% as singletons. The specimen was peripheral blood. V and J are TRBV4-3 and TRBJ2-5; D unclear. The TCR sequence derives from a woman between 55 and 75 years old with COVID-19, enrolled during active disease. The CDR3 sequence is CASSQELLRAQETQYF. The CDR3 DNA reads as TGCGCCAGCAGCCAAGAGCTTCTGCGAGCTCAAGAGACCCAGTACTTC.